Below, 6 T cell receptor beta chains from the same sample are listed, as sequenced in a study of T cells expressing NK-cell markers. From the 5' RACE reads, TCRdb lists one entry per CDR3 protein and no DNA. The sample's table shows about 460,000 distinct CDR3 sequences. Sequenced input: blood T cells: a sorted CD56 or NKG2C T cell subset, CD4+ or CD8+ T cells, or bulk PBMC T cells (not recorded which). These receptor sequences come from a woman in her fifties or sixties in good health.

The chain employs TRBV3-1 and TRBJ2-1; TCRdb's D gene call, TRBD2, goes unchecked for lack of DNA. Germline CDR1 LGHDT, CDR2 YNNKEL (reference sequence). The CDR3 is 16 amino acids. The CDR3: CASSQARRASYNEQFF.

This rearrangement joins TRBV20-1 to TRBJ1-4; TCRdb calls TRBD1, which cannot be checked without DNA. CDR1 and CDR2 (germline): DFQATT, SNEGSKA (reference sequence). CDR3 length: 13 amino acids. CDR3 in amino acids: CSASSGGVKKLFF.

The J gene is TRBJ2-3, the V gene TRBV7-6; the TRBD2 assignment by TCRdb is unverifiable without DNA. The CDR3 is 17 amino acids. CDR1 is SGHVS and CDR2 is FNYEAQ in the germline V gene. CDR3: CASSLGAGGSHTDTQYF.

This chain links TRBV20-1 with TRBJ2-7. Germline V gene sequence: CDR1 DFQATT, CDR2 SNEGSKA (reference sequence). This CDR3 spans 13 amino acids. The CDR3 sequence: CSVRTARSYEQYF.

The V call is TRBV5-1, the J call TRBJ1-2. There are 14 residues in the CDR3. CDR1 is SGHRS and CDR2 is YFSETQ in the germline V gene. The CDR3 region is CASSLGARDYGYTF.

The chain links TRBV27 to TRBJ2-7; TCRdb's D call, TRBD2, is unchecked because there is no DNA. Looked up from germline, CDR1 is MNHEY and CDR2 is SMNVEV (reference sequence). This CDR3 comprises 13 residues. The CDR3 sequence is CASRGPYSYEQYF.